The clone carrying this T cell receptor beta chain was seen many times. CDR3 length: 19 residues. Germline lookup yields CDR1 SGDLS and CDR2 YYNGEE. The V end lost 0 bases, the J end lost 4 bases, and 25 bases lay between the germline ends. TCRdb fed the 5' RACE reads into MiXCR, producing one record per CDR3 protein. The sample comprises tens of thousands of distinct CDR3 sequences, more than 10% of which are singletons, and approximately 4.5% rests with the top ten. The source of the sample is a study of early T cells in non-severe SARS-CoV-2 infection. This TCR was recovered from an adult who was a healthcare worker with PCR-confirmed SARS-CoV-2 infection or an uninfected control (not recorded which). The rearrangement links TRBV9 to TRBJ1-1; D remains unclear. Sequenced material: whole blood. The CDR3 region has the DNA TGTGCCAGCAGCGTAGCTGACGGAGACGCGGGGAGCCGGGGCACTGAAGCTTTCTTT. Translating it yields CASSVADGDAGSRGTEAFF.